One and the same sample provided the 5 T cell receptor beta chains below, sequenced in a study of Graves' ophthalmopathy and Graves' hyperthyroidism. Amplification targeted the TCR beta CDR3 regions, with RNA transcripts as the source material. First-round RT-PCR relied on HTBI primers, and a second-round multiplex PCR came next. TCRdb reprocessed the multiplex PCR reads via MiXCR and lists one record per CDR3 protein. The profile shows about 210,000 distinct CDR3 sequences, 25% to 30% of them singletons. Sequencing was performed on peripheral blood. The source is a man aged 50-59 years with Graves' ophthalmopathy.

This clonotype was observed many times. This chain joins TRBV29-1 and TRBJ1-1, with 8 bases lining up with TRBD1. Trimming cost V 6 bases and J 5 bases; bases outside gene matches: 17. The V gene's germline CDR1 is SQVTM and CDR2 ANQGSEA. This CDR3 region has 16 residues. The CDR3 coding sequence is TGCAGCGTAAGGGTGGGGGCTGGGACAGGACGGACTGAAGCTTTCTTT. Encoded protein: CSVRVGAGTGRTEAFF.

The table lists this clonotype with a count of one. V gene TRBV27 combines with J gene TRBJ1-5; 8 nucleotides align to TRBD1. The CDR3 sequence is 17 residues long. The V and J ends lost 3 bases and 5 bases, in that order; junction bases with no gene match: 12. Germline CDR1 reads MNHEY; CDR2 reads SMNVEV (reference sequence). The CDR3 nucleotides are TGTGCCAGCAGTTTGGAGATCCGGGACAGGTCTGATCAGCCCCAGCATTTT. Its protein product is CASSLEIRDRSDQPQHF.

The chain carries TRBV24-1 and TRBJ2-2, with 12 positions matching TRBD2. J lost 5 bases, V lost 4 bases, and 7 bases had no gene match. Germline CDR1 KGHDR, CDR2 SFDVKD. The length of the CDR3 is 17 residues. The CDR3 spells CATSDPSGRAKTGELFF. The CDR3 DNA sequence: TGTGCCACCAGTGACCCTAGCGGGAGGGCCAAGACCGGGGAGCTGTTTTTT.

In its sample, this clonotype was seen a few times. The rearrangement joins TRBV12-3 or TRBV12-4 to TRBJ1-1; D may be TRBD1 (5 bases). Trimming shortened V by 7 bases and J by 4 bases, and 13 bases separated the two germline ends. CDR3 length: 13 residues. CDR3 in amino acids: CASTQGVSTEAFF. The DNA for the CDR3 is TGTGCCAGCACCCAGGGTGTGAGCACTGAAGCTTTCTTT.

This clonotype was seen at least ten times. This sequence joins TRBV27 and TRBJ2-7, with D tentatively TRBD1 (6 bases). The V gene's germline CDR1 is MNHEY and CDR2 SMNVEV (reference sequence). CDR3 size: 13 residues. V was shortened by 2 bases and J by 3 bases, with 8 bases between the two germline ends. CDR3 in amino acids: CASSLTGFYEQYF. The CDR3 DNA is TGTGCCAGCAGTTTAACAGGGTTCTACGAGCAGTACTTC.